This T cell receptor (delta chain) was recovered during a study of gamma-delta chains in newborns, infants, children. Overall study context: Innate gammadelta T cells reportedly expand polyclonally right after birth, driven by microbial exposure, per the title.

The CDR3 has 19 residues. Germline lookup yields CDR1 TVYSNPD and CDR2 GDNSRS (reference sequence). J was trimmed by 0 bases and V by 4 bases; bases with no gene match: 17. TCRdb reapplied CATT to the reads. The table records 5,000 or so delta-chain clones, less than 3.5% of them present only once. The chain carries TRDV3 and TRDJ1; 13 nucleotides align to TRDD3. The specimen was blood. This clonotype was sampled from a child who was a newborn, infant or young child, either healthy, febrile or measles-vaccinated (not recorded which). CDR3 coding DNA: TGTGCCTCAAGAACATACTGGGGGATACGAGGGCGCTACACCGATAAACTCATCTTT. Its protein is CASRTYWGIRGRYTDKLIF.